These 29 T cell receptor beta chains share one sample of origin, sequenced in a study of identical twins. TCRdb reanalysed the 5' RACE reads using MiXCR and keeps one entry per CDR3 protein. This table holds about 720,000 distinct CDR3 sequences, 15% to 20% found once. This sample was also put to use in a study of T cells expressing NK-cell markers.

Sequences were obtained from PBMCs. The receptors originated from a woman between 18 and 29 years old in good health.

The sample holds a few counts of this clonotype. The chain couples TRBV12-5 to TRBJ1-5; D gene ambiguous. V shed 5 bases and J shed 6 bases, with 14 bases lying between them. The germline gives CDR1 LGHNT, CDR2 FRNRAP. The CDR3 covers 14 residues. Here the CDR3 DNA reads TGTGCTAGTGGTACAGTGGGATTGGTTCAGCCCCAGCATTTT. Its protein product is CASGTVGLVQPQHF.

The chain is built from TRBV4-3 and TRBJ2-3; D might be TRBD2 (6 bases). CDR3 length equals 17 residues. With 1 base removed from V and 1 base from J, the gap between germline ends came to 15 bases. Germline-derived CDR1 and CDR2 are LGHNA and YSLEER. The DNA for the CDR3 is TGCGCCAGCAGCCAAGTCCCATACTCGGGGGGCACAGATACGCAGTATTTT. Amino acids: CASSQVPYSGGTDTQYF.

This clonotype showed up just a few times. This chain connects TRBV4-2 to TRBJ2-7; the D gene could be TRBD1 or TRBD2 (5 bases each). Germline loops: CDR1 LGHNA, CDR2 YNFKEQ. Trimming took off 1 base at V and 0 bases at J, with 13 bases between the two ends. This CDR3 is built from 16 residues. DNA of the CDR3: TGTGCCAGCAGCCAAGGAGGGGCCCTTAGCTCCTACGAGCAGTACTTC. As protein: CASSQGGALSSYEQYF.

This clonotype was detected a few times. The chain links TRBV29-1 to TRBJ1-2; D unresolved. Between the trimmed V and J ends, which lost 2 bases and 0 bases, there was a span of 10 bases. This CDR3 has 14 amino acids. Germline CDR1 is SQVTM and CDR2 is ANQGSEA. The CDR3 sequence is CSVEMREANYGYTF. The CDR3 nucleotides are TGCAGCGTTGAAATGAGGGAAGCTAACTATGGCTACACCTTC.

V usage is TRBV29-1 and J usage is TRBJ1-1, with TRBD1 matching 7 bases. After removal of 4 bases from V and 0 bases from J, the junction contained 8 bases not matched to a gene. The CDR3 contains 15 residues. Germline assignment: CDR1 SQVTM and CDR2 ANQGSEA. In DNA, the CDR3 is TGCAGCGTTGCTTATCAGACAGGGCTGAACACTGAAGCTTTCTTT. It specifies CSVAYQTGLNTEAFF.

The chain carries TRBV5-1 and TRBJ2-7; no firm D call. Trimming left V 1 base short and J 3 bases short, with 17 bases between. This CDR3 is built from 16 residues. Germline lookup yields CDR1 SGHRS and CDR2 YFSETQ. The CDR3 DNA sequence: TGCGCCAGCAGCTTGTCTGCTTTAGCCCCCTACTACGAGCAGTACTTC. This encodes CASSLSALAPYYEQYF.

The chain employs TRBV4-1 and TRBJ2-1; D not certain. V was trimmed by 0 bases and J by 0 bases, leaving 6 bases between them. This CDR3 spans 15 amino acids. The germline V gene encodes CDR1 MGHRA and CDR2 YSYEKL. Written as DNA, the CDR3 is TGCGCCAGCAGCCAAGATCCGGTCTCCTACAATGAGCAGTTCTTC. Translating gives CASSQDPVSYNEQFF.

There are a few counts of this clonotype. The chain has TRBV4-2 and TRBJ2-1, with 16 positions matching TRBD2. The V segment lost 4 bases and the J segment 5 bases; nucleotides outside the gene matches: 8. Germline lookup yields CDR1 LGHNA and CDR2 YNFKEQ. The length of the CDR3 is 18 residues. This CDR3 reads CASSPGLAGGPVHNEQFF. CDR3 DNA: TGTGCCAGCAGCCCGGGACTAGCGGGGGGGCCTGTCCACAATGAGCAGTTCTTC.

This clonotype was observed at least ten times. V and J are TRBV4-3 and TRBJ1-3; D gene unclear. V dropped 3 bases and J dropped 4 bases, with 10 bases sitting between them. The CDR3 is 14 amino acids. Germline V gene sequence: CDR1 LGHNA, CDR2 YSLEER. In nucleotides, the CDR3 is TGCGCCAGCAGCCATCAGGCTTCGGGAAACACCATATATTTT. Translated: CASSHQASGNTIYF.

V gene TRBV6-1 combines with J gene TRBJ2-7; D may be TRBD2 (6 bases). CDR1 and CDR2 from the germline V gene are MNHNS and SASEGT. The CDR3 is 13 residues long. Deletions cut 11 bases from V and 3 bases from J, with 17 bases between. CDR3 loop: CASRVGGFYEQYF. The CDR3 nucleotides are TGTGCCTCTCGCGTTGGGGGGTTCTACGAGCAGTACTTC.

As to this clonotype: At one end the junction does not follow the germline gene, possibly because of a read error. The genes are TRBV5-1 and TRBJ2-3; the D gene could be TRBD1 or TRBD2 (5 bases each). CDR3 length: 13 residues. CDR1 is SGHRS and CDR2 is YFSETQ in the germline V gene. The CDR3 bases are TGCGCCAGCAGCTTGGGGCCACTAGGGGCGCAGTTTTTT. Translated, it gives CASSLGPLGAQFF.

The V gene is TRBV5-1, the J gene TRBJ2-7; perhaps D is TRBD1 or TRBD2 (5 bases each). Trimming took 6 bases from V and 3 from J, leaving 19 bases between them. The CDR3 length is 15 residues. Germline V gene data show CDR1 as SGHRS and CDR2 as YFSETQ. The CDR3 spells CASKGSAGSGYEQYF. CDR3 in DNA: TGCGCCAGCAAAGGATCGGCAGGGAGTGGCTACGAGCAGTACTTC.

This clonotype was observed many times. J is TRBJ2-7 and V is TRBV29-1; D may be TRBD1 (5 bases). Germline assignment: CDR1 SQVTM and CDR2 ANQGSEA. V was cut by 5 bases and J by 1 base, with 18 bases left in between. The CDR3 contains 15 residues. The CDR3 spells CSVLKLQGKSYEQYF. Written as DNA, the CDR3 is TGCAGCGTTTTAAAACTGCAGGGTAAATCCTACGAGCAGTACTTC.

Note on this clonotype: The germline gene is not matched at one end of the junction; a read error may be the cause. This chain links TRBV7-9 with TRBJ1-5; D gene uncertain. The CDR3 consists of 11 residues. Germline V gene sequence: CDR1 SEHNR, CDR2 FQNEAQ (reference sequence). The CDR3 DNA reads as TGTTCCAGTTCCGACGGCCCGTCCCAGCATTTT. Its protein is CSSSDGPSQHF.

This clonotype appeared a few times. The chain joins TRBV4-3 to TRBJ1-4; 7 bases match TRBD1. Trimming at V came to 2 bases and at J to 4 bases, leaving 10 bases not matched to a gene. From germline, CDR1 is LGHNA and CDR2 YSLEER. The CDR3 covers 17 residues. CDR3 sequence: CASSQFVGRDSNEKLFF. The CDR3 nucleotides are TGCGCCAGCAGCCAATTCGTTGGCCGGGACAGTAATGAAAAACTGTTTTTT.

V usage is TRBV20-1 and J usage is TRBJ2-1; D possibly corresponds to TRBD1 (5 bases). Germline V lookup: CDR1 DFQATT, CDR2 SNEGSKA (reference sequence). V was cut by 6 bases and J by 6 bases, with 12 bases left in between. The CDR3 is 12 residues long. This chain's CDR3 is CSALRQGNEQFF. In nucleotides, the CDR3 is TGCAGTGCCCTCAGGCAGGGCAATGAGCAGTTCTTC.

The sample holds a few counts of this clonotype. In DNA, the CDR3 is TGCGCCAGCAGCTCCTCAGGGACCGACACCATATATTTT. Translation gives CASSSSGTDTIYF. The V and J genes are TRBV5-1 and TRBJ1-3; the D gene is possibly TRBD1 (5 bases). Germline CDR1 is SGHRS and CDR2 is YFSETQ. The CDR3 sequence is 13 residues long. The ends were cut back, 3 bases at V and 8 bases at J, with 12 bases in the middle. The full variable domain, in which reference TRBV5-1 and TRBJ1-3 provide the parts outside the CDR3, is KAGVTQTPRYLIKTRGQQVTLSCSPISGHRSVSWYQQTPGQGLQFLFEYFSETQRNKGNFPGRFSGRQFSNSRSEMNVSTLELGDSALYLCASSSSGTDTIYFGEGSWLTVV.

Concerning this clonotype itself: At one end, the junction sequence differs from germline, possibly due to a read error. The rearrangement links TRBV24-1 to TRBJ2-3, with D hard to call. Germline V gene data show CDR1 as KGHDR and CDR2 as SFDVKD. The CDR3 consists of 13 residues. The CDR3 nucleotides are TGTTCCACCAGTGAGCCCTTCACAGATACGCAGTATTTT. Translation gives CSTSEPFTDTQYF.

The sample holds many counts of this clonotype. V usage is TRBV10-3 and J usage is TRBJ1-1, with D perhaps TRBD1 (6 bases). CDR1 is ENHRY, CDR2 SYGVKD, per germline. The germline V and J ends were trimmed by 3 bases and 3 bases, with 11 bases remaining between them. The CDR3 is 14 amino acids. The CDR3 nucleotides are TGTGCCATCAGTGATCGAGGGGGGGACACTGAAGCTTTCTTT. Its protein product is CAISDRGGDTEAFF.

The chain joins TRBV6-1 to TRBJ1-4; D not certain. Trimming removed 5 bases at V and 5 bases at J, with 12 bases between. The CDR3 is 14 residues long. Germline V lookup: CDR1 MNHNS, CDR2 SASEGT. CDR3 bases: TGTGCCAGCAGTAAACTGGACGGCAATGAAAAACTGTTTTTT. This translates into CASSKLDGNEKLFF.

The V and J genes are TRBV10-3 and TRBJ2-2; D uncertain. Trimming shortened V by 2 bases and J by 1 base, and 2 bases separated the two germline ends. CDR3 size: 13 residues. CDR1 is ENHRY, CDR2 SYGVKD, per germline. CDR3 sequence: CAISEENTGELFF. In DNA, the CDR3 is TGTGCCATCAGTGAGGAGAACACCGGGGAGCTGTTTTTT.

CDR3: CAISESTGRLFF. CDR3 bases: TGTGCCATCAGTGAGTCGACCGGTCGGCTGTTTTTT. The chain combines TRBV10-3 with TRBJ1-4; D uncertain. The CDR3 contains 12 residues. Germline values: CDR1 ENHRY, CDR2 SYGVKD. V was shortened by 0 bases and J by 14 bases, with 10 bases between the two germline ends.

The chain links TRBV4-2 to TRBJ2-3, with TRBD2 as a possible D gene (6 bases). V was cut by 0 bases and J by 4 bases, with 8 bases left in between. The CDR3 consists of 14 residues. The germline CDR1 and CDR2 sequences are LGHNA and YNFKEQ. CDR3 residues: CASSQDGGSDTQYF. CDR3 nucleotide sequence: TGTGCCAGCAGCCAAGATGGGGGGTCAGATACGCAGTATTTT.

In this sample, this clonotype turned up a few times. Sequence at one end of the junction differs from germline and may be a read error. The V call is TRBV5-1, the J call TRBJ2-3, with D perhaps given as TRBD1 or TRBD2 (6 bases each). Germline-derived CDR1 and CDR2 are SGHRS and YFSETQ. The length of the CDR3 is 15 residues. CDR3 coding DNA: TGTGCCAGCAGTTTATGGAGGGGGGGCACAGATACGCAGTATTTT. This codes for CASSLWRGGTDTQYF. Looking up the rest from reference TRBV5-1 and TRBJ2-3 gives the full variable domain: KAGVTQTPRYLIKTRGQQVTLSCSPISGHRSVSWYQQTPGQGLQFLFEYFSETQRNKGNFPGRFSGRQFSNSRSEMNVSTLELGDSALYLCASSLWRGGTDTQYFGPGTRLTVL.

This clonotype was counted a few times. V gene TRBV20-1 combines with J gene TRBJ1-2; D unclear. The CDR3 is 11 amino acids. Trimming took off 3 bases at V and 4 bases at J, with 6 bases between the two ends. CDR1 DFQATT and CDR2 SNEGSKA come from the germline V gene (reference sequence). CDR3 amino acids: CSASIGYGYTF. In DNA form, the CDR3 reads TGCAGTGCTAGCATAGGCTATGGCTACACCTTC.

V gene TRBV21-1 combines with J gene TRBJ2-7; no check of the table's D call, TRBD1, against the DNA was made. TRBV21-1 is a recognized pseudogene. This CDR3 region has 16 residues. The CDR3 DNA reads TGTGCCAGCAGCAAAGTAAAGGGACAGGGGGTAGGCGAGCAGTACTTC. Its translation is CASSKVKGQGVGEQYF.

This chain uses TRBV5-1 with TRBJ2-5, with D possibly matching TRBD2 (7 bases). CDR1 and CDR2 (germline): SGHRS, YFSETQ. The CDR3 totals 15 residues. V lost 8 bases and J 1 base, leaving 18 bases between the germline ends. The CDR3 bases are TGCGCCAGTGGACAGAGCGGGGCTTTCCAAGAGACCCAGTACTTC. Protein: CASGQSGAFQETQYF.

The chain couples TRBV20-1 to TRBJ1-2, with 7 bases matching TRBD1. V lost 3 bases, J lost 5 bases, and 12 bases stayed unmatched. The CDR3 consists of 15 residues. The germline CDR1 and CDR2 sequences are DFQATT and SNEGSKA (reference sequence). The CDR3, as DNA: TGCAGTGCTAGGGAACCGGGACAGAGTTTTTATGGCTACACCTTC. Protein sequence: CSAREPGQSFYGYTF.

This clonotype was observed many times. The chain joins TRBV20-1 to TRBJ2-7; no definite D call. The CDR3 is 13 amino acids. Germline V gene lookup returns CDR1 DFQATT and CDR2 SNEGSKA (reference sequence). V lost 8 bases and J 5 bases, leaving 19 bases between the germline ends. CDR3 sequence (DNA): TGCAGTACCCGGACGCGCGCCGATCACGAGCAGTACTTC. This translates into CSTRTRADHEQYF.